Each of the 24 T cell receptor beta chains below was sequenced from the same sample in a study of T cells in Graves' hyperthyroidism and ophthalmopathy. The investigators amplified TCR beta CDR3 regions from RNA transcripts. First-round RT-PCR targeting the TCR CDR3 was performed with the HTBI primer set. TCRdb re-derived calls from the multiplex PCR reads in MiXCR, one entry per CDR3 protein. The sample has fewer than 250,000 distinct CDR3 sequences, about 16% seen once; the top ten hold around 28%. The sequenced material came from blood. Source of these receptors: a woman in her late teens or twenties with Graves' ophthalmopathy.

This clonotype was seen many times. This chain connects TRBV13 to TRBJ2-7; 10 bases agree with TRBD2. This CDR3 is 15 amino acids long. Germline loops: CDR1 PRHDT, CDR2 FYEKMQ (reference sequence). V lost 5 bases, J lost 5 bases, and 9 bases stayed unmatched. In DNA, the CDR3 is TGTGCCAGCAGCCAGGAGGTAGCGGGGGGCCACGAGCAGTACTTC. Translation gives CASSQEVAGGHEQYF.

This clonotype was observed at least ten times. This chain connects TRBV20-1 to TRBJ2-1, with 8 bases identical to TRBD2. The junction had 9 bases not matched to a gene; V was cut back by 0 bases and J by 5 bases. Per germline, CDR1 DFQATT and CDR2 SNEGSKA (reference sequence). The CDR3 covers 16 residues. This chain's CDR3 is CSARDQSGGPNNEQFF. CDR3 sequence (DNA): TGCAGTGCTAGAGATCAATCGGGAGGGCCGAACAATGAGCAGTTCTTC.

This clonotype was seen repeatedly, ten times or more. The chain employs TRBV7-9 and TRBJ2-5, with D uncertain. Trimming left V 0 bases short and J 3 bases short, with 14 bases between. Germline lookup yields CDR1 SEHNR and CDR2 FQNEAQ (reference sequence). The CDR3 sequence is 16 residues long. CDR3 region: CASSLAHLVVEETQYF. The DNA of the CDR3 is TGTGCCAGCAGCTTAGCTCATTTAGTCGTGGAAGAGACCCAGTACTTC.

This clonotype occurred many times. The rearrangement joins TRBV11-3 to TRBJ2-3; 10 nucleotides line up with TRBD2. The germline V gene encodes CDR1 SGHNT and CDR2 YENEEA. The CDR3 is 16 amino acids. CDR3 DNA sequence: TGTGTCCGGACGAGGTCTAGAGCGGGAGGGCCAGATACGCAGTATTTT. Translated, it gives CVRTRSRAGGPDTQYF.

The rearrangement uses TRBV5-1 and TRBJ2-7, with 10 positions matching TRBD2. CDR1 is SGHRS and CDR2 is YFSETQ in the germline V gene. The CDR3 totals 13 residues. The junction had 3 bases not matched to a gene; V was cut back by 4 bases and J by 5 bases. In DNA, the CDR3 is TGCGCCAGCAGCCAGGGACTAGCGAACGAGCAGTACTTC. It translates to CASSQGLANEQYF.

In its sample, this clonotype was seen many times. One end of the junction fails to match germline, which may point to a read error. The chain employs TRBV18 and TRBJ1-4; 7 bases are a match to TRBD1. This CDR3 spans 16 amino acids. Germline V gene sequence: CDR1 KGHSH, CDR2 LQKENI. CDR3 residues: CASSPQTGLTNEKLFF. The CDR3 DNA sequence: TGTGCCAGCTCCCCACAGACAGGGCTCACTAATGAAAAACTGTTTTTT.

The gene calls are TRBV11-2 and TRBJ2-2; the match to TRBD2 covers 16 bases. This CDR3 is built from 19 residues. V gave up 5 bases and J gave up 0 bases; unmatched junction bases: 6. Germline CDR1 and CDR2: SGHAT and FQNNGV. DNA of the CDR3: TGTGCCAGCAGCGGGGGGACTAGCGGGAGGGAAACGAACACCGGGGAGCTGTTTTTT. Translation: CASSGGTSGRETNTGELFF. Drawing the rest from reference TRBV11-2 and TRBJ2-2, the complete variable domain is EAGVAQSPRYKIIEKRQSVAFWCNPISGHATLYWYQQILGQGPKLLIQFQNNGVVDDSQLPKDRFSAERLKGVDSTLKIQPAKLEDSAVYLCASSGGTSGRETNTGELFFGEGSRLTVL.

This clonotype came up many times. This rearrangement joins TRBV6-1 to TRBJ2-1; D assignment may be TRBD1 or TRBD2 (5 bases each). The CDR3 extends over 14 amino acids. CDR1 MNHNS and CDR2 SASEGT come from the germline V gene. Trimming pared 5 bases from V and 7 bases from J, leaving 15 bases between. As DNA, the CDR3 is TGTGCCAGCAGTCTCCGGGACGGCGTAAATGAGCAGTTCTTC. Translating it yields CASSLRDGVNEQFF.

This clonotype was counted many times. The rearrangement joins TRBV20-1 to TRBJ2-1; D is perhaps TRBD2 (6 bases). V was trimmed by 3 bases and J by 12 bases, leaving 9 bases between them. The CDR3 is made up of 10 amino acids. CDR1 is DFQATT, CDR2 SNEGSKA, per germline (reference sequence). As DNA, the CDR3 is TGCAGTGCTAGTTTGCGGGGGCAGTTCTTC. Translated, it gives CSASLRGQFF.

Comment on this clonotype: Germline is not matched at one junction end, which may reflect a read error. V is TRBV12-3 or TRBV12-4 and J is TRBJ2-6, with D possibly matching TRBD1 (6 bases). The CDR3 length is 20 residues. The CDR3 region is CASSFLGRGMYFSGANVPTF. CDR3 coding DNA: TGTGCCAGCAGTTTTTTGGGCAGGGGAATGTATTTTTCTGGGGCCAACGTCCCGACTTTC.

This clonotype was counted only a few times. The V call is TRBV4-3, the J call TRBJ2-3, with 7 bases matching TRBD1. The germline CDR1 and CDR2 sequences are LGHNA and YSLEER. The V and J ends lost 0 bases and 0 bases, in that order; junction bases with no gene match: 21. The CDR3 runs to 22 residues. The CDR3 bases are TGCGCCAGCAGCCAAGAGGCCCCCAGAACGGCCGGAAACAGGGGTAGCACAGATACGCAGTATTTT. As protein: CASSQEAPRTAGNRGSTDTQYF.

This clonotype has a count of ten or more. The V call is TRBV28, the J call TRBJ2-1, with D perhaps assigned TRBD1 or TRBD2 (5 bases each). Per germline, CDR1 MDHEN and CDR2 SYDVKM. This CDR3 has 14 amino acids. Trimming left V 3 bases short and J 2 bases short, with 8 bases between. This chain's CDR3 is CASSFRGPYNEQFF. The CDR3 DNA reads as TGTGCCAGCAGTTTCCGGGGCCCCTACAATGAGCAGTTCTTC. The entire variable domain, with the rest obtained from reference TRBV28 and TRBJ2-1, is as follows: DVKVTQSSRYLVKRTGEKVFLECVQDMDHENMFWYRQDPGLGLRLIYFSYDVKMKEKGDIPEGYSVSREKKERFSLILESASTNQTSMYLCASSFRGPYNEQFFGPGTRLTVL.

This clonotype occurred a few times. The gene calls are TRBV19 and TRBJ1-2, with D unclear. Germline V gene lookup returns CDR1 LNHDA and CDR2 SQIVND (reference sequence). Between the trimmed V and J ends, which lost 5 bases and 3 bases, there was a span of 10 bases. This CDR3 comprises 13 residues. For the CDR3, the DNA is TGTGCCAGTAGTCCGCCCGGGGACTATGGCTACACCTTC. Its translation is CASSPPGDYGYTF.

The gene calls are TRBV29-1 and TRBJ2-1; D gene uncertain. Germline loops: CDR1 SQVTM, CDR2 ANQGSEA. The CDR3 consists of 14 residues. V was shortened by 3 bases and J by 0 bases, with 9 bases between the two germline ends. CDR3 loop: CSVDLGISYNEQFF. The CDR3 DNA reads TGCAGCGTTGACCTCGGTATCTCCTACAATGAGCAGTTCTTC.

At least ten counts were recorded for this clonotype. The chain employs TRBV19 and TRBJ1-6, with a weak D call TRBD1 (5 bases). CDR3 length equals 16 residues. CDR1 is LNHDA, CDR2 SQIVND, per germline (reference sequence). Trimming took off 3 bases at V and 7 bases at J, with 16 bases between the two ends. The CDR3 bases are TGTGCCAGTAGTATTGGGGAACAGGTCCCGAATTCACCCCTCCACTTT. Protein product: CASSIGEQVPNSPLHF. The full variable domain, with the rest looked up from reference TRBV19 and TRBJ1-6, is DGGITQSPKYLFRKEGQNVTLSCEQNLNHDAMYWYRQDPGQGLRLIYYSQIVNDFQKGDIAEGYSVSREKKESFPLTVTSAQKNPTAFYLCASSIGEQVPNSPLHFGNGTRLTVT.

V usage is TRBV7-6 and J usage is TRBJ2-6, with D possibly matching TRBD2 (5 bases). This CDR3 is built from 15 residues. V dropped 3 bases and J dropped 4 bases, with 10 bases sitting between them. Germline CDR1 SGHVS, CDR2 FNYEAQ. The CDR3 region has the DNA TGTGCCAGCAGCTTGGAGGCTGCCGGGGCCAACGTCCTGACTTTC. Translation: CASSLEAAGANVLTF.

This clonotype was seen repeatedly, ten times or more. The chain has TRBV18 and TRBJ2-7; 13 positions agree with TRBD2. This CDR3 spans 15 amino acids. Germline V CDR1 and CDR2: KGHSH, LQKENI. Trimming removed 3 bases from V and 6 bases from J; junction bases left unmatched: 5. CDR3 in DNA: TGTGCCAGCTCACCGAGGACTAGCGGGAGCAGCGAGCAGTACTTC. As protein: CASSPRTSGSSEQYF.

This clonotype has ten or more counts. The gene calls are TRBV6-2 or TRBV6-3 and TRBJ2-3; no clear D. Germline-derived CDR1 and CDR2 are MNHEY and SVGEGT. Trimming shortened V by 2 bases and J by 10 bases, and 10 bases separated the two germline ends. The CDR3 is 12 amino acids. The CDR3 DNA reads as TGTGCCAGCAGTTACCGTGCCTACCCGCAGTATTTT. Its protein product is CASSYRAYPQYF.

This clonotype was detected only once. This rearrangement joins TRBV4-2 to TRBJ1-4; TRBD1 might be the D (6 bases). Trimming took 1 base from V and 6 from J, leaving 15 bases between them. CDR1 and CDR2 (germline): LGHNA, YNFKEQ. This CDR3 comprises 16 residues. The CDR3 region has the DNA TGTGCCAGCAGCCAAGTTACCAGGGGAAAGGATGAAAAACTGTTTTTT. Its protein is CASSQVTRGKDEKLFF.

This clonotype occurred many times. The chain has TRBV3-1 and TRBJ2-7; 9 bases are shared with TRBD2. The CDR3 has 17 residues. The V gene's germline CDR1 is LGHDT and CDR2 YNNKEL (reference sequence). J gave up 2 bases and V 2 bases, and 10 bases lay outside the gene matches. The CDR3 loop is CASSQRRASGTPYEQYF. CDR3 DNA sequence: TGTGCCAGCAGCCAACGTCGGGCTAGCGGGACACCCTACGAGCAGTACTTC.

The sample holds many counts of this clonotype. The chain employs TRBV20-1 and TRBJ2-3; 8 bases are a match to TRBD2. Germline-derived CDR1 and CDR2 are DFQATT and SNEGSKA (reference sequence). The CDR3 contains 15 residues. Germline trimming cut 5 bases from V and 4 bases from J; bases unmatched to any gene: 11. CDR3 amino acids: CSARPYGGGPDTQYF. CDR3 coding DNA: TGCAGTGCTCGTCCGTACGGCGGGGGGCCAGATACGCAGTATTTT.

The V and J genes are TRBV19 and TRBJ1-5, with 12 bases lining up with TRBD1. The CDR3 consists of 15 residues. V was clipped by 4 bases and J by 7 bases; unmatched bases: 5. Germline lookup yields CDR1 LNHDA and CDR2 SQIVND (reference sequence). DNA of the CDR3: TGTGCCAGTAGTAGGGGACAGGGGGCGACCCAGCCCCAGCATTTT. It specifies CASSRGQGATQPQHF.

This clonotype occurred many times. This chain joins TRBV27 and TRBJ2-7, with no clear D. Germline CDR1 and CDR2: MNHEY and SMNVEV (reference sequence). Trimming took off 8 bases at V and 7 bases at J, with 18 bases between the two ends. The CDR3 has 13 residues. The CDR3 DNA reads TGTGCCAGCGGCGGAATCCCTACGATAGAGCAGTACTTC. Translated, it gives CASGGIPTIEQYF.

This clonotype was counted only a few times. This chain joins TRBV28 and TRBJ1-2, with 8 bases lining up with TRBD1. J was trimmed by 8 bases and V by 4 bases; bases with no gene match: 12. Looked up from germline, CDR1 is MDHEN and CDR2 is SYDVKM. CDR3 length: 15 residues. CDR3 bases: TGTGCCAGCAGTTCTCTCGGGACAGGAACTGGGGGCTACACCTTC. Translated: CASSSLGTGTGGYTF.